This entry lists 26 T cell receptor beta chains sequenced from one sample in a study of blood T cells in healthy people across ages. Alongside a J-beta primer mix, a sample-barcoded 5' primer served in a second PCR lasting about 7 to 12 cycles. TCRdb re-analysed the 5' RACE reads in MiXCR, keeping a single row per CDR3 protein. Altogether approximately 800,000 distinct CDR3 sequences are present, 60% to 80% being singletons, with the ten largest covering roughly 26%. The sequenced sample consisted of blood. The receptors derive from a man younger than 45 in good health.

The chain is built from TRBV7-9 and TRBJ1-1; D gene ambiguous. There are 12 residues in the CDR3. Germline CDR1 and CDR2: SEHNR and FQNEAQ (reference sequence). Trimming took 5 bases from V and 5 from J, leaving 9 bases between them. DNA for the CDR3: TGTGCCAGCAGCCTTCCTAGGACTGAAGCTTTCTTT. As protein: CASSLPRTEAFF.

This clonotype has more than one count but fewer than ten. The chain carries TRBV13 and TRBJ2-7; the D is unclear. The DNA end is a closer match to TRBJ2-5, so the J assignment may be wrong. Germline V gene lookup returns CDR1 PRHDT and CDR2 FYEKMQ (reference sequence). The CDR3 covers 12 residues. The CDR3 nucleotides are TGTGCCAGCAGCTTAGAATCGCAGACCCAGTACTTC. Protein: CASSLESQTQYF.

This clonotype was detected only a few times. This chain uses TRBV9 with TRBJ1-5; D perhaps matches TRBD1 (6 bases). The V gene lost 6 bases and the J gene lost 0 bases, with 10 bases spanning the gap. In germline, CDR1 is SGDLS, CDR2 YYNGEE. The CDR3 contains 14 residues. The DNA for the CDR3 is TGTGCCAGCAACAGGGAATATAGCAATCAGCCCCAGCATTTT. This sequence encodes CASNREYSNQPQHF.

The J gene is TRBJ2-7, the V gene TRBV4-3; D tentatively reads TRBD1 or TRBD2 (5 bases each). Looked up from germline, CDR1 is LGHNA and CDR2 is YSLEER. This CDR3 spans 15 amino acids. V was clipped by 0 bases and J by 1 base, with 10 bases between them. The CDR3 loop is CASSQDTRGSYEQYF. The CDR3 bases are TGCGCCAGCAGCCAAGATACTAGGGGATCCTACGAGCAGTACTTC.

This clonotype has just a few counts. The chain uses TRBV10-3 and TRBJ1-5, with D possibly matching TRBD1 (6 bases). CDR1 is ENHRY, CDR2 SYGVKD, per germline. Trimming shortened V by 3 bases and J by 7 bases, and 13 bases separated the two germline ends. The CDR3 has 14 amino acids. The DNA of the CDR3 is TGTGCCATCAGTGACCTGGCAGGGGAGCAGCCCCAGCATTTT. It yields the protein CAISDLAGEQPQHF.

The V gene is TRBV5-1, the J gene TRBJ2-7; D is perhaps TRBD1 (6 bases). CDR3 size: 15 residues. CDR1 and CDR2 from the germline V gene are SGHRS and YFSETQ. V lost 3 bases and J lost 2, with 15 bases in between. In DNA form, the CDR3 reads TGCGCCAGCAGCTCCAACCCCGGGGACACCTACGAGCAGTACTTC. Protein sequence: CASSSNPGDTYEQYF.

The CDR3 sequence: CSASDTQTGPVNEKLFF. The CDR3, as DNA: TGCAGTGCTAGCGACACCCAGACGGGGCCCGTTAATGAAAAACTGTTTTTT. V is TRBV20-1 and J is TRBJ1-4; D may be TRBD1 (5 bases). CDR3 length: 17 amino acids. In germline, CDR1 is DFQATT, CDR2 SNEGSKA (reference sequence). V gave up 3 bases and J gave up 4 bases, with 21 bases separating them.

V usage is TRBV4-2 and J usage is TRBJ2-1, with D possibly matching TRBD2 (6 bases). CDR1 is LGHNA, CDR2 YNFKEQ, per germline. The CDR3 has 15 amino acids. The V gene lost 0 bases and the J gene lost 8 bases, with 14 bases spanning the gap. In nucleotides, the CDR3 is TGTGCCAGCAGCCAAGAGGACGGAGGGATAGATGAGCAGTTCTTC. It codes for CASSQEDGGIDEQFF.

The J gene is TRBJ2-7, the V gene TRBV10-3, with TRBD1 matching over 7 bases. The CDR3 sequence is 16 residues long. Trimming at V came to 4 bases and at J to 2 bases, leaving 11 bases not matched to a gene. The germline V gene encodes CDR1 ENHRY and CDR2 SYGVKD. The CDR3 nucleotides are TGTGCCATCAGTGCCGCTATACAGGGGACCCCCTACGAGCAGTACTTC. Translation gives CAISAAIQGTPYEQYF.

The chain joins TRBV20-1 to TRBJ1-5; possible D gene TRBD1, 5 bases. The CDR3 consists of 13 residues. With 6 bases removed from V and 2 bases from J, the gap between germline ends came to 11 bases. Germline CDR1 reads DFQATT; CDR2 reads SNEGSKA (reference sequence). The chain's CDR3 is CSAVDRRNQPQHF. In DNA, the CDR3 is TGCAGTGCCGTCGACAGACGCAATCAGCCCCAGCATTTT.

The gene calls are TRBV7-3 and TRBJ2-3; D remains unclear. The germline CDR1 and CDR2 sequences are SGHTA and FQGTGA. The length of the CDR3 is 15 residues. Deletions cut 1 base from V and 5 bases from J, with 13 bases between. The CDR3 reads CASSLISPFGDTQYF. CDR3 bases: TGTGCCAGCAGCTTAATATCGCCGTTTGGAGATACGCAGTATTTT.

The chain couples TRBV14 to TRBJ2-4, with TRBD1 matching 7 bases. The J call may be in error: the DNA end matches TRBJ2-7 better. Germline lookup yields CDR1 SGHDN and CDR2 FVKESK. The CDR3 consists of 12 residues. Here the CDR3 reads CASKRQGGEQYF. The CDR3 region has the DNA TGTGCCAGCAAAAGACAGGGTGGCGAGCAGTACTTC.

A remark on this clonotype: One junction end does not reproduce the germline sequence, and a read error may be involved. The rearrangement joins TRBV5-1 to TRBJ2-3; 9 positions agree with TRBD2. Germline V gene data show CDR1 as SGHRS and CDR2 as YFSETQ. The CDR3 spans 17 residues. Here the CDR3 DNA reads TGCGCCAGCAGCCAAATCGGGACTAGCAGAAGCACGGATACGCAGTATTTT. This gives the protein CASSQIGTSRSTDTQYF.

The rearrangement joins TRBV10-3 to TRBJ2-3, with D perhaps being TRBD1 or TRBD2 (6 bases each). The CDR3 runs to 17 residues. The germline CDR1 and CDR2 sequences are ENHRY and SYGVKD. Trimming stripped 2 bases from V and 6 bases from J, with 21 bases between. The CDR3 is CAISEDRVGGEGDTQYF. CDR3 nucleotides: TGTGCCATCAGTGAGGATCGAGTCGGGGGCGAGGGGGATACGCAGTATTTT.

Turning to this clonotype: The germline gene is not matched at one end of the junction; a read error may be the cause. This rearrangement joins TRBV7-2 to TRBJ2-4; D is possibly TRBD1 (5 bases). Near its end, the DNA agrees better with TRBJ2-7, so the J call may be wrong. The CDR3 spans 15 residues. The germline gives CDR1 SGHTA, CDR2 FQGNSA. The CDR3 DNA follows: TGTGCCCGCAGCTTAAGGTGGCAGGGTGACGACGAGCAGTACTTC. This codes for CARSLRWQGDDEQYF.

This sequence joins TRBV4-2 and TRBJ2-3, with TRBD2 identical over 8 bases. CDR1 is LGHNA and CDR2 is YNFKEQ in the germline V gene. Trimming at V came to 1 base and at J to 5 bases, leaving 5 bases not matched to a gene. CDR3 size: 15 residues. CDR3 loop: CASSQGVSGVDTQYF. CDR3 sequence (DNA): TGTGCCAGCAGCCAAGGGGTTAGCGGGGTAGATACGCAGTATTTT.

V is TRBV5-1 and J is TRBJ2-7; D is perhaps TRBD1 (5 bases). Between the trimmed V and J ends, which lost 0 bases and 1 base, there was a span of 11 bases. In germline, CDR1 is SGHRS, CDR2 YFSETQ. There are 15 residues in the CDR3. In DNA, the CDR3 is TGCGCCAGCAGCTTGGGATCAGGGTTTTCCTACGAGCAGTACTTC. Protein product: CASSLGSGFSYEQYF. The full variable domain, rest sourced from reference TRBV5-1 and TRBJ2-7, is KAGVTQTPRYLIKTRGQQVTLSCSPISGHRSVSWYQQTPGQGLQFLFEYFSETQRNKGNFPGRFSGRQFSNSRSEMNVSTLELGDSALYLCASSLGSGFSYEQYFGPGTRLTVT.

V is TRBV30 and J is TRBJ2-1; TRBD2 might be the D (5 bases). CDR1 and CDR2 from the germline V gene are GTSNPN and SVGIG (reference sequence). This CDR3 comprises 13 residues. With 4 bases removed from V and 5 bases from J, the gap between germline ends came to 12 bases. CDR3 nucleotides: TGTGCCTGGAATCCTAGCATCCACAATGAGCAGTTCTTC. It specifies CAWNPSIHNEQFF. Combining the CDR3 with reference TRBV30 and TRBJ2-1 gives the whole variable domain SQTIHQWPATLVQPVGSPLSLECTVEGTSNPNLYWYRQAAGRGLQLLFYSVGIGQISSEVPQNLSASRPQDRQFILSSKKLLLSDSGFYLCAWNPSIHNEQFFGPGTRLTVL.

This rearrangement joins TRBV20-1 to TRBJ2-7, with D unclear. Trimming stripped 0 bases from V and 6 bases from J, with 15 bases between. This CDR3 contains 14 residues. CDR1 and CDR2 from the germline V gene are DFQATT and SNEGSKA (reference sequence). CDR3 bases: TGCAGTGCTAGAGATCCAAGGGCTTCTAGCGAGCAGTACTTC. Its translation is CSARDPRASSEQYF.

The CDR3 reads CASSRAGGNLQETQYF. The CDR3 nucleotides are TGTGCCAGCAGCAGAGCGGGGGGCAACTTACAAGAGACCCAGTACTTC. This sequence joins TRBV7-9 and TRBJ2-5; 9 bases are a match to TRBD2. This CDR3 is 16 amino acids long. V lost 5 bases and J lost 2; bases outside the gene matches: 9. Germline-derived CDR1 and CDR2 are SEHNR and FQNEAQ (reference sequence).

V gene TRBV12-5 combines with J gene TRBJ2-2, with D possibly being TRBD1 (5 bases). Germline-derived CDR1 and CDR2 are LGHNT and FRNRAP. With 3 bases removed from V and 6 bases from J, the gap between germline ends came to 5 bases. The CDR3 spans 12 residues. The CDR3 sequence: CASGLGAGELFF. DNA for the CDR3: TGTGCTAGTGGTTTAGGGGCCGGGGAGCTGTTTTTT.

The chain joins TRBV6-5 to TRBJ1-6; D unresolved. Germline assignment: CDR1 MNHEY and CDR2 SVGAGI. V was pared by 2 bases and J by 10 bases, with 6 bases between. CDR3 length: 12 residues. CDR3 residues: CASSYGKSPLHF. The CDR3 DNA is TGTGCCAGCAGTTACGGGAAGTCACCCCTCCACTTT.

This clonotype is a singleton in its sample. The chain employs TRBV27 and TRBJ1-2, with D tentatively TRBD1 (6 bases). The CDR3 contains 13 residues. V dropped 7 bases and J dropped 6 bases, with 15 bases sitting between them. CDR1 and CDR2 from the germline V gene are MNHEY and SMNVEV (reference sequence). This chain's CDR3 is CASKRQVEDGYTF. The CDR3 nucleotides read TGTGCCAGCAAACGACAGGTTGAGGATGGCTACACCTTC.

The CDR3 DNA reads TGTGCCAGCAGCCCTACAGGGAACGTAGAGACCCAGTACTTC. Amino acid sequence: CASSPTGNVETQYF. The J gene is TRBJ2-5, the V gene TRBV12-3 or TRBV12-4; perhaps TRBD1 as D (6 bases). The CDR3 has 14 residues. V was pared by 6 bases and J by 4 bases, with 15 bases between.

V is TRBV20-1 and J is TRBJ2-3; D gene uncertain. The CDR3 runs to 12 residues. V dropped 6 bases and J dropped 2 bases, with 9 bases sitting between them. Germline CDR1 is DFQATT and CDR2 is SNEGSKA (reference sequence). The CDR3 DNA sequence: TGCAGTGCCCAAAAAACCACAGATACGCAGTATTTT. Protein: CSAQKTTDTQYF.

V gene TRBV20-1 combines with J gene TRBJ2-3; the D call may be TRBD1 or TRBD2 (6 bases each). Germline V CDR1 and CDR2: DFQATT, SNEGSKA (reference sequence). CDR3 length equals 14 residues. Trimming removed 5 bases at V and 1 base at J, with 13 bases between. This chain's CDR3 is CSAWGRGRTDTQYF. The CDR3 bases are TGCAGTGCTTGGGGCCGGGGGCGCACAGATACGCAGTATTTT.